What follows is one T cell receptor (beta chain) and its context. V was pared by 6 bases and J by 6 bases, with 8 bases of the junction left unmatched. This CDR3 spans 14 amino acids. Germline V gene lookup returns CDR1 MNHEY and CDR2 SVGAGI. This sample is part of a study of blood T cell repertoires in COVID-19. About the study: COVID-19 samples collected from the United States, Italy and Spain covered acute and convalescent phases. Nucleic acid was either cDNA or gDNA, and it came from T cells, B-cell-depleted T cells, or PBMCs.

Authors' analysis steps: It was from reference gene primer amplification that nucleated cell counts were estimated. Only in-frame clones appear in the TCRdb table, and some are missing; sequencing was by immunoSEQ multiplex PCR. V and J calls and clone size are given by that table; D and trimming were obtained from the DNA. The table includes some 270,000 clones, about nine tenths detected once. This TCR was sampled from a woman aged 55-75 years who had recovered from COVID-19. V and J are TRBV6-5 and TRBJ2-5; 9 nucleotides align to TRBD1. The sample taken for sequencing was peripheral blood. As DNA, the CDR3 is TGTGCCAGCAGAGGTACAGGGGGCGTTCAGACCCAGTACTTC. Protein sequence: CASRGTGGVQTQYF.